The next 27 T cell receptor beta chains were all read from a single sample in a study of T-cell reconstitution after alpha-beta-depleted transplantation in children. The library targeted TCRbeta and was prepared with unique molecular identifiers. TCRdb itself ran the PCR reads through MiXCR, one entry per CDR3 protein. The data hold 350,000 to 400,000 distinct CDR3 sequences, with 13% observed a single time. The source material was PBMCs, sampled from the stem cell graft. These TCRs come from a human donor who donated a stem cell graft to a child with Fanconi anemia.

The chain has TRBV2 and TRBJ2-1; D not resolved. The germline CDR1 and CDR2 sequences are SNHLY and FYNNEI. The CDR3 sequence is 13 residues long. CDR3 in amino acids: CVSSDGPYNEQFF. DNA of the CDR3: TGTGTCTCGTCGGACGGTCCCTACAATGAGCAGTTCTTC. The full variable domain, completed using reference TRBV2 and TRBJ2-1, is EPEVTQTPSHQVTQMGQEVILRCVPISNHLYFYWYRQILGQKVEFLVSFYNNEISEKSEIFDDQFSVERPDGSNFTLKIRSTKLEDSAMYFCVSSDGPYNEQFFGPGTRLTVL.

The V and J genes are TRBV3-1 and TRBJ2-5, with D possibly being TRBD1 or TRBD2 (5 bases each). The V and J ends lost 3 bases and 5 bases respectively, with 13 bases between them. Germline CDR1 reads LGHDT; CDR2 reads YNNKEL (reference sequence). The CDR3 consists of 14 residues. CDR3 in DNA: TGTGCCAGCAGCCAGGGGCCCGGGAAGGAGACCCAGTACTTC. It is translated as CASSQGPGKETQYF.

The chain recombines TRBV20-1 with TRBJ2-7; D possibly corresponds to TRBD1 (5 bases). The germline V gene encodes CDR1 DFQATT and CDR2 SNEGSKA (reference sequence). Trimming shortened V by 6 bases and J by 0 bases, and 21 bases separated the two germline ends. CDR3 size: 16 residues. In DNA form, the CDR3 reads TGCAGTGCCGACGGCACATCAACAGGCTACTCCTACGAGCAGTACTTC. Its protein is CSADGTSTGYSYEQYF.

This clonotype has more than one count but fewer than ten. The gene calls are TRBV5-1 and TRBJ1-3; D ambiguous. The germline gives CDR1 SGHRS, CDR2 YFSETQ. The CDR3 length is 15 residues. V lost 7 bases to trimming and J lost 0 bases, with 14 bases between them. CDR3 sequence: CASVSGESSGNTIYF. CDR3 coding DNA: TGCGCCAGCGTCAGCGGTGAGAGCTCTGGAAACACCATATATTTT.

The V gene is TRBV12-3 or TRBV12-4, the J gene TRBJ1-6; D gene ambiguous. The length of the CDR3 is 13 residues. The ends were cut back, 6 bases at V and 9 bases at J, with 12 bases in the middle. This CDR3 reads CASSRPRPSPLHF. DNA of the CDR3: TGTGCCAGCAGCAGGCCGCGCCCTTCACCCCTCCACTTT.

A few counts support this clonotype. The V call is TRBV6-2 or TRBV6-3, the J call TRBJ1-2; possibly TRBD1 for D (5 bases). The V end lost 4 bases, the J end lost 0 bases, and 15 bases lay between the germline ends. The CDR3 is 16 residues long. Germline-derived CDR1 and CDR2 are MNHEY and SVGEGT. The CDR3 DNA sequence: TGTGCCAGCAGTTCCCTTGGGACGGCAGCTAACTATGGCTACACCTTC. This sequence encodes CASSSLGTAANYGYTF.

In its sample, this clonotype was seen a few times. The CDR3 region is CASSRSHRGQETQYF. CDR3 nucleotides: TGTGCCAGCAGCCGGAGCCACCGGGGGCAAGAGACCCAGTACTTC. The chain couples TRBV4-2 to TRBJ2-5; D might be TRBD2 (6 bases). V gave up 4 bases and J gave up 2 bases, with 14 bases separating them. Germline V gene data show CDR1 as LGHNA and CDR2 as YNFKEQ. The CDR3 is 15 amino acids.

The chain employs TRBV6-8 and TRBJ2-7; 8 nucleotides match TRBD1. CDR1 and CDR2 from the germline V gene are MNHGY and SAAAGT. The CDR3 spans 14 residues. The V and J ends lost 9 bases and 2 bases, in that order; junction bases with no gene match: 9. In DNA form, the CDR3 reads TGTGCCAGTACACAGGGGGGCATCCCCTACGAGCAGTACTTC. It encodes CASTQGGIPYEQYF.

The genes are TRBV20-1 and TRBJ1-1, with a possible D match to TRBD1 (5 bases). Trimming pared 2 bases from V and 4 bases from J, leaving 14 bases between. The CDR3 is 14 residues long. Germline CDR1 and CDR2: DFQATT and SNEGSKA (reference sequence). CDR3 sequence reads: CSARRGSGSTEAFF. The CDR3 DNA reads TGCAGTGCTAGACGGGGGTCGGGATCCACTGAAGCTTTCTTT.

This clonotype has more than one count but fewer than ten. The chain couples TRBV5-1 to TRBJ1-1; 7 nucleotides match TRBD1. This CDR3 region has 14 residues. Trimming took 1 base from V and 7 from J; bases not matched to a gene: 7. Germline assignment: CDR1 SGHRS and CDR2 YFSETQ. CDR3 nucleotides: TGCGCCAGCAGCTTGACAGGGGCGAATAATGAAGCTTTCTTT. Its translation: CASSLTGANNEAFF.

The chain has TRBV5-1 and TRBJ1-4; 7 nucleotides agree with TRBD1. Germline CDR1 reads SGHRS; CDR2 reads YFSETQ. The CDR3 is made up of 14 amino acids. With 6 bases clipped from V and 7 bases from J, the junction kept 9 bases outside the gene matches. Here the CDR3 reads CASTPRGRGEKLFF. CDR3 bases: TGCGCCAGCACCCCGAGGGGGCGAGGTGAAAAACTGTTTTTT.

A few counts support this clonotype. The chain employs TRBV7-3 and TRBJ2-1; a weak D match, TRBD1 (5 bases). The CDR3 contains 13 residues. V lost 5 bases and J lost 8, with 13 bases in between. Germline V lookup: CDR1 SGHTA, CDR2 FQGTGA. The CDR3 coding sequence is TGTGCCAGCAGCCCTGCAGGGTATGATGAGCAGTTCTTC. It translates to CASSPAGYDEQFF.

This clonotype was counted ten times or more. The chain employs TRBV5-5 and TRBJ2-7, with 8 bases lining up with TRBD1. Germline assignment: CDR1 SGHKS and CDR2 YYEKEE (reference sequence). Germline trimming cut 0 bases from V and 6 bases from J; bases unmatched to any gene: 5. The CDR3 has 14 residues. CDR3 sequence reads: CASSLEGQVSEQYF. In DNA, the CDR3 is TGTGCCAGCAGCTTGGAGGGACAGGTTTCCGAGCAGTACTTC. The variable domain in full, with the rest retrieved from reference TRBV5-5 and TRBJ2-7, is DAGVTQSPTHLIKTRGQQVTLRCSPISGHKSVSWYQQVLGQGPQFIFQYYEKEERGRGNFPDRFSARQFPNYSSELNVNALLLGDSALYLCASSLEGQVSEQYFGPGTRLTVT.

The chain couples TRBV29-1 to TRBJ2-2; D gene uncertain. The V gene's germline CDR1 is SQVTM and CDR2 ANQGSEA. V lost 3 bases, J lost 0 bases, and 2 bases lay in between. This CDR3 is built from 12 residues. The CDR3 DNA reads TGCAGCGTTGACTCGAACACCGGGGAGCTGTTTTTT. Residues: CSVDSNTGELFF.

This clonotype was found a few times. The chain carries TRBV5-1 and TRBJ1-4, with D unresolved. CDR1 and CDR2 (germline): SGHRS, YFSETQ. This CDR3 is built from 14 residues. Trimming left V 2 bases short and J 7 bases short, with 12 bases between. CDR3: CASSLSLAPEKLFF. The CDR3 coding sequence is TGCGCCAGCAGCTTAAGTTTGGCTCCTGAAAAACTGTTTTTT.

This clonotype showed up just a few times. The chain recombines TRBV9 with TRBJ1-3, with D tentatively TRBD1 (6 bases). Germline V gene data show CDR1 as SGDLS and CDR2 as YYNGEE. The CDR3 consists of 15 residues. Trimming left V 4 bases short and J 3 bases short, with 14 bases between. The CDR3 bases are TGTGCCAGCAGCCCTAACAGGGAGGGTGGAAACACCATATATTTT. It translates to CASSPNREGGNTIYF.

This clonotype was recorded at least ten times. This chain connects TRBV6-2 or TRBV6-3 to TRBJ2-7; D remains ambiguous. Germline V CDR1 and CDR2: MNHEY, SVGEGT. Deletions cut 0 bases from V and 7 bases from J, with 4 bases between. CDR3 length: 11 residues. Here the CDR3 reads CASSYSSEQYF. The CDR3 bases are TGTGCCAGCAGTTACTCGTCGGAGCAGTACTTC.

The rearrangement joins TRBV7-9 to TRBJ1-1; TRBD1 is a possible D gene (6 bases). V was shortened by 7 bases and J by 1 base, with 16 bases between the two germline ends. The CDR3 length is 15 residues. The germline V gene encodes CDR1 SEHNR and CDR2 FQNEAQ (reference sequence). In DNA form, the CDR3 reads TGTGCCAGCAACCGGGGGGGGGCGAGGAACACTGAAGCTTTCTTT. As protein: CASNRGGARNTEAFF.

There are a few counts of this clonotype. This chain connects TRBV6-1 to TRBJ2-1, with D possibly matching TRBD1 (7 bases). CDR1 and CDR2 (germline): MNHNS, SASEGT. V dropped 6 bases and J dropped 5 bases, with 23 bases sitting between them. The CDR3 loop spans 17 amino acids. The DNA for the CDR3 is TGTGCCAGCAGGGGAGATAGCAGGGGGACTTTTAACAATGAGCAGTTCTTC. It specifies CASRGDSRGTFNNEQFF.

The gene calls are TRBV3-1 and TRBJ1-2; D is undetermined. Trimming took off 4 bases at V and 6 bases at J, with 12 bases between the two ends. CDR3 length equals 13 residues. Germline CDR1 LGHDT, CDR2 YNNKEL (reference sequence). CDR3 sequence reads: CASSRRELHGYTF. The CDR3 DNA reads TGTGCCAGCAGCCGCCGGGAGCTTCATGGCTACACCTTC.

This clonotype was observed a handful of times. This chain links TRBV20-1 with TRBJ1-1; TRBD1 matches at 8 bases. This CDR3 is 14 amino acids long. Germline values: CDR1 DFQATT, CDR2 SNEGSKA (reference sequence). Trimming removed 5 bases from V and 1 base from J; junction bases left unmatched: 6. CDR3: CSAFQGAGNTEAFF. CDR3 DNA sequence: TGCAGTGCTTTCCAGGGGGCGGGGAACACTGAAGCTTTCTTT.

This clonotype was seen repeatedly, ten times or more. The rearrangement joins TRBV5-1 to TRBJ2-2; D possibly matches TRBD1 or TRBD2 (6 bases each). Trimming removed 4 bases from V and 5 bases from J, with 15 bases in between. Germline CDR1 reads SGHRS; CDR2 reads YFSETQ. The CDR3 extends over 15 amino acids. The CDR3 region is CASSEQGLGTGELFF. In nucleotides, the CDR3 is TGCGCCAGCAGCGAACAGGGACTTGGGACCGGGGAGCTGTTTTTT.

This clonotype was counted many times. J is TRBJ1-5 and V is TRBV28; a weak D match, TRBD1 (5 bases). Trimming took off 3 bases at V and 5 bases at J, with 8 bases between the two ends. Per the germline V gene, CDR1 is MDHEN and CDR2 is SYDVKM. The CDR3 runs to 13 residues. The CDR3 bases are TGTGCCAGCAGTTTCAGGGAGGATCAGCCCCAGCATTTT. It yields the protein CASSFREDQPQHF.

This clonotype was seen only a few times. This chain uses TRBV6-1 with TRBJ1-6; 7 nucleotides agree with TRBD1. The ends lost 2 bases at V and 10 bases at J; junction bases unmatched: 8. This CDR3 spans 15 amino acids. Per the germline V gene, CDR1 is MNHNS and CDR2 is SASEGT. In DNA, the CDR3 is TGTGCCAGCAGTGAACAGGGGGAGTTTGGATCACCCCTCCACTTT. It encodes CASSEQGEFGSPLHF.

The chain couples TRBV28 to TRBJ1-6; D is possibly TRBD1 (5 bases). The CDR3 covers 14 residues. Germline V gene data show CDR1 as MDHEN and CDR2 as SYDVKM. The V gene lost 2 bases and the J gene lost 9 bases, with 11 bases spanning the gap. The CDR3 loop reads CASSLNRIFSPLHF. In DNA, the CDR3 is TGTGCCAGCAGTTTAAACAGGATCTTTTCACCCCTCCACTTT.

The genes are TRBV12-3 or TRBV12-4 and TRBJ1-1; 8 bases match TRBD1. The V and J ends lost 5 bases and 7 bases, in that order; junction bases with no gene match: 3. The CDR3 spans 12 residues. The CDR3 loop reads CASSGTGNEAFF. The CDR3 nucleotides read TGTGCCAGCAGTGGGACAGGAAATGAAGCTTTCTTT.

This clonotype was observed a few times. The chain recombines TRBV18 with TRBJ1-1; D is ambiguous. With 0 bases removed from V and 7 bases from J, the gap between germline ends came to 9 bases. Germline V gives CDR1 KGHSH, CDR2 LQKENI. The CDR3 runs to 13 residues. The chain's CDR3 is CASSPPSQNEAFF. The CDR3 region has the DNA TGTGCCAGCTCACCACCGTCGCAGAATGAAGCTTTCTTT.